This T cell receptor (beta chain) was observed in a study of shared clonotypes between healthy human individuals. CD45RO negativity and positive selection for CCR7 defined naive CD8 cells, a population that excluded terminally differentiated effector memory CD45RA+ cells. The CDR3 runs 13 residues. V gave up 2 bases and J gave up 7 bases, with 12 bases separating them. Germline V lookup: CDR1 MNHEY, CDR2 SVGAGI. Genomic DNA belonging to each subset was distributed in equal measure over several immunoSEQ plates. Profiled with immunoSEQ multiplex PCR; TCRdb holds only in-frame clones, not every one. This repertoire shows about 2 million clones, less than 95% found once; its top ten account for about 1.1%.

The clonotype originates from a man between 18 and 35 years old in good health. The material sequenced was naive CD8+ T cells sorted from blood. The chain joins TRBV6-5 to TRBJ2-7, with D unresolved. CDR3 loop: CASSYTSAGEQYF. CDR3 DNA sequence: TGTGCCAGCAGTTACACGTCAGCCGGGGAGCAGTACTTC.